This TCR beta chain appears in the sequencing data of a study of blood T cell repertoires in COVID-19 (dated by TCRdb to 2019 to 2021). The study in broad terms: Samples covering the acute and convalescent phases of COVID-19 were provided by collaborators in the United States, Italy and Spain. A freely available public database, intended as a resource for researchers studying the immune response to SARS-CoV-2, is where the repertoires were released. Where HLA class I and class II types were available, the types were taken from metadata supplied by the sample provider, not from assay-based typing. Samples were obtained from the ongoing ImmuneRACE study (first 160 participants) and from about 1,300 subjects provided by 6 global collaborators. Subjects who had been exposed to COVID-19, were actively infected with it, or had recovered from it provided the deeply sampled blood TCRbeta repertoires that made up the dataset. The sample metadata nearly always contained a de-identified subject ID, COVID-19 status, age in years and sex. The prospective study material was composed of cDNA or gDNA derived from T cells, B-cell-depleted T cells, or PBMCs.

Points the paper makes about the study in general: How much clinical and demographic metadata was included differed by source and by participant, and the metadata was provided uncurated.

A remark on this clone: Which antigen it targets is not known. Base qualities were left out, and no much larger clone turns up one base away.

In the prospective study, participants were roughly 18 to 100 years old, resided in about 25 geographic areas of the United States, and were enrolled through a virtual design. In the prospective study, cohorts were assigned on the basis of participant-reported clinical history obtained from a screening survey and a study questionnaire. ImmuneRACE Cohort 3 recovered participants were defined by two consecutive negative NP/OP PCR tests, healthcare professional clearance, or symptom resolution. Mobile phlebotomists in the prospective study collected whole blood, serum and a nasopharyngeal or oropharyngeal swab from every participant. Over a roughly 2-month period, participants in the prospective study had the option of providing additional blood draws and questionnaires. Before DNA extraction, blood samples from the prospective study were shipped at room temperature or frozen. Inclusive of the bounding cysteine and phenylalanine, the CDR3 is 15 residues long. Only CDR3 DNA remains: 45 bases, in frame from the first base. After removal of 5 bases from V and 3 bases from J, the junction retains 8 bases not matched to a gene. Based on the germline V gene (reference sequence), the CDR1 and CDR2 sequences are LNHDA and SQIVND.

The immunoSEQ Assay, a bias-controlled multiplex PCR, was used to amplify TCRbeta CDR3 regions from genomic DNA. As for the authors' bioinformatics: The number of nucleated cells in each sample was estimated by amplification of reference gene primers within the assay. Sequence reads were collapsed and filtered to measure the absolute abundance of every unique TCRbeta CDR3 rearrangement. Productive Simpson clonality was computed per sample as the square root of Simpson's diversity index over productive rearrangements. TCRdb limited this immuneACCESS table to in-frame rearrangements with V and J called. A share of clones is missing; checked studies link under half to unresolved V genes, and the rest is unexplained. V, J and clone size are those of that table, while D and trimming were read from the DNA. The sample profile shows 300,000 to 450,000 clones; 87% of them were found once. 1% to 1.5% of the sample lies in the top ten.

What was sequenced was PBMCs or T cells enriched from blood (not recorded which). Recombination linked TRBV19 to TRBJ1-2, with 8 middle bases fitting TRBD1. This sequence was found in a man in his thirties or forties who had recovered from COVID-19. The CDR3 in this case is CASSPRTGLDYGYTF. The DNA sequence follows: TGTGCCAGTAGTCCGCGGACAGGGTTGGACTATGGCTACACCTTC.